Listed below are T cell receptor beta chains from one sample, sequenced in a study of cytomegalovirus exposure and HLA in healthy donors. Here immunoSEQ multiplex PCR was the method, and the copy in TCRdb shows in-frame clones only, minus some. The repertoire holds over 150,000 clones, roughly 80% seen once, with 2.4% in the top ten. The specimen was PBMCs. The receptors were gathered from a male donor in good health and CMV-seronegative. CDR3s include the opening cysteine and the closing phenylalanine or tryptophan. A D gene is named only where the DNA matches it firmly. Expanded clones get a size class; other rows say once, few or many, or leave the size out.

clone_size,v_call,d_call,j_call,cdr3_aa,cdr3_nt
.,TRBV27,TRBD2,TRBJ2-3,CASSAIAGGTASPDTQYF,TGTGCCAGCAGTGCGATAGCGGGGGGGACGGCTTCCCCAGATACGCAGTATTTT
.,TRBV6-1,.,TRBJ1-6,CASSGSGFQGQRGNSPLHF,TGTGCCAGCAGTGGCTCCGGGTTTCAAGGACAGCGCGGGAATTCACCCCTCCACTTT
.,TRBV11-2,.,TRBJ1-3,CASSQLTGNSGNTIYF,TGTGCCAGCAGCCAGCTAACAGGGAACTCTGGAAACACCATATATTTT
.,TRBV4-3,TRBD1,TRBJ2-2,CASSQAIAGGTGELFF,TGCGCCAGCAGCCAAGCTATCGCAGGGGGCACCGGGGAGCTGTTTTTT
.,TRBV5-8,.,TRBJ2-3,CASSLMNLDTDTQYF,TGTGCCAGCAGCTTGATGAATCTAGACACAGATACGCAGTATTTT
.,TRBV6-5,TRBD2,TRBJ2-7,CASSPSTGGVYEQYF,TGTGCCAGCTCCCCCTCGACGGGGGGAGTCTACGAGCAGTACTTC
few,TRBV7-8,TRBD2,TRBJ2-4,CASSPPRQRLAGIQYF,TGTGCCAGCAGCCCCCCCCGACAAAGGCTAGCGGGAATTCAGTACTTC
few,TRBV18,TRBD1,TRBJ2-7,CASSPSGTAGQYF,TGTGCCAGCTCACCCTCGGGGACAGCAGGGCAGTACTTC
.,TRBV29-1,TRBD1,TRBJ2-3,CSVGLPGQAQYF,TGCAGCGTTGGGCTCCCCGGACAGGCGCAGTATTTT
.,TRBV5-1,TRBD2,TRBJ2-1,CASSPGLAGDNEQFF,TGCGCCAGCAGCCCTGGACTAGCGGGAGACAATGAGCAGTTCTTC
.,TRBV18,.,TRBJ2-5,CASSPMVESQYF,TGTGCCAGCTCACCGATGGTGGAGTCCCAGTACTTC
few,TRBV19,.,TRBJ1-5,CASSSLLGGPGQPQHF,TGTGCCAGTAGCAGCCTTCTGGGGGGGCCGGGGCAGCCCCAGCATTTT
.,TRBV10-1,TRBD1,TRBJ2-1,CASSEGGQGDNEQFF,TGCGCCAGCAGTGAGGGGGGACAGGGGGACAATGAGCAGTTCTTC
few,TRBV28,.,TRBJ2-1,CASSLVDEQFF,TGTGCCAGCAGTTTAGTCGATGAGCAGTTCTTC
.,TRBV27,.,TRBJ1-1,CASSWDGTLNTEAFF,TGTGCCAGCAGCTGGGACGGGACACTGAACACTGAAGCTTTCTTT
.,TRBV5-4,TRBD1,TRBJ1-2,CASSAPGTGYGYTF,TGTGCCAGCAGCGCCCCCGGGACAGGCTATGGCTACACCTTC
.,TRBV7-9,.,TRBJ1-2,CASSLRGAALHGYTF,TGTGCCAGCAGCCTCCGGGGGGCGGCTCTGCATGGCTACACCTTC
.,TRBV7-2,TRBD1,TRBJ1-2,CASSMRTGGDYGYTF,TGTGCCAGCAGCATGAGGACAGGGGGTGACTATGGCTACACCTTC
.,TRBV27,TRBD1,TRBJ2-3,CASSLDRGDTDTQYF,TGTGCCAGCAGTTTAGACAGGGGAGACACAGATACGCAGTATTTT
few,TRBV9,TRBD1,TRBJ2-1,CASSSRTGSYNEQFF,TGTGCCAGCAGCTCCCGGACAGGATCCTACAATGAGCAGTTCTTC
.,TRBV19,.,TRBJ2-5,CASSNEWEQETQYF,TGTGCCAGTAGTAACGAATGGGAGCAAGAGACCCAGTACTTC
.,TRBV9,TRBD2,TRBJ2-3,CASSVDPSGPKDTQYF,TGTGCCAGCAGCGTAGACCCTAGCGGGCCGAAGGATACGCAGTATTTT
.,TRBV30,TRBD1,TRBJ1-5,CAWSDRGLHQPQHF,TGTGCCTGGAGTGACAGGGGGCTGCACCAGCCCCAGCATTTT
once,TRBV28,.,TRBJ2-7,CASRIAATSYEQYF,TGTGCCAGCAGGATTGCAGCGACCTCCTACGAGCAGTACTTC
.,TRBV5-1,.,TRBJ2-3,CASSSGTTSTDTQYF,TGCGCCAGCAGCTCCGGGACAACTAGCACAGATACGCAGTATTTT
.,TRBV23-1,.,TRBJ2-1,CASRIRKQPAGNEQFF,TGCGCCAGCAGGATCCGTAAACAGCCGGCGGGCAATGAGCAGTTCTTC
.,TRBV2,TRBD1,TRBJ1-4,CASSHARDSTFTSTNEKLFF,TGTGCCAGCAGCCACGCGCGGGACAGCACATTTACTTCAACTAATGAAAAACTGTTTTTT
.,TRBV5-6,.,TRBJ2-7,CASSLSGSTYEQYF,TGTGCCAGCAGCTTAAGCGGCTCTACCTACGAGCAGTACTTC
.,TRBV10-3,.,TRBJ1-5,CAISDKVVGRYSNQPQHF,TGTGCCATCAGTGATAAGGTAGTGGGCAGATATAGCAATCAGCCCCAGCATTTT
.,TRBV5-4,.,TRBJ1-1,CASSRPGQRTEAFF,TGTGCCAGCAGCCGCCCCGGACAGCGCACTGAAGCTTTCTTT
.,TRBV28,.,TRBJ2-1,CASNPSWGLYNEQFF,TGTGCCAGCAACCCGAGTTGGGGCCTCTACAATGAGCAGTTCTTC
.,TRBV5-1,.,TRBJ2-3,CASSLVGHTNTDTQYF,TGCGCCAGCAGCTTGGTGGGACATACTAACACAGATACGCAGTATTTT
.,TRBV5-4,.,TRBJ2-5,CASSLKTARETQYF,TGTGCCAGCAGCTTGAAGACAGCGAGAGAGACCCAGTACTTC
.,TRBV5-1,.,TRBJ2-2,CASSLAAGNTGELFF,TGCGCCAGCAGCTTGGCCGCGGGGAACACCGGGGAGCTGTTTTTT
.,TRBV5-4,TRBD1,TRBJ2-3,CASSPRGQITDTQYF,TGTGCCAGCAGCCCGAGGGGACAGATCACAGATACGCAGTATTTT
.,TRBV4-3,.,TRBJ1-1,CASSQRLGGGTEAFF,TGCGCCAGCAGCCAACGGCTGGGAGGAGGAACTGAAGCTTTCTTT
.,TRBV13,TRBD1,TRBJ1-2,CASSLQGFGTGAYGYTF,TGTGCCAGCAGCTTACAGGGATTCGGGACAGGAGCCTATGGCTACACCTTC
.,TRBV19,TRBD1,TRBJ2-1,CASSITPGTVNNEQFF,TGTGCCAGTAGTATTACCCCAGGGACAGTAAACAATGAGCAGTTCTTC
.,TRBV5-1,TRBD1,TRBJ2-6,CASSLGVRDRVTGANVLTF,TGCGCCAGCAGCTTGGGGGTTCGGGACAGGGTGACCGGGGCCAACGTCCTGACTTTC
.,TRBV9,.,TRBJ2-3,CASSVDRVDTQYF,TGTGCCAGCAGCGTAGATCGGGTAGATACGCAGTATTTT
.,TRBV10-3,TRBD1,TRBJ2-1,CAIGDRGLNEQFF,TGTGCCATCGGGGACAGGGGGCTGAATGAGCAGTTCTTC
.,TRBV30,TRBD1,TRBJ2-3,CAWSLTRDRVGTTDTQYF,TGTGCCTGGAGTTTGACCCGGGACAGGGTGGGGACCACAGATACGCAGTATTTT
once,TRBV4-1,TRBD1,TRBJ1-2,CASSQGQGLNYGYTF,TGCGCCAGCAGCCAGGGACAGGGGCTAAACTATGGCTACACCTTC
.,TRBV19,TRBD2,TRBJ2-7,CASSKAGGRDEQYF,TGTGCCAGTAGTAAAGCGGGAGGAAGGGATGAGCAGTACTTC